The source of this T cell receptor (beta chain) is a study of radiation and T cells in renal cell carcinoma (TCRdb year 2020). Study-level background: The samples were drawn from a clinical trial, where primary renal cell carcinomas were treated with 15 Gy of stereotactic body radiation therapy and then removed by nephrectomy 4 weeks afterward. In total, 53 samples, comprising roughly 25 tumors and 27 peripheral blood samples, were subjected to TCR beta sequencing. Across all 50 or so samples, under 4,500,000 unique CDR3 nucleotide sequences, encoding approximately 2.5 million unique CDR3 amino acid sequences, were identified.

Comments on this clone: Its antigen is currently not known. No qualities accompany the bases; no much larger clone lies one base away. This CDR3 is also generated by other DNA sequences in the sample.

Trimming leaves V shorter by 1 base and J shorter by 4 bases, with the junction holding 5 bases beyond the gene matches. Including cysteine and phenylalanine, the CDR3 has 15 amino acids. Of all the DNA, just the CDR3 is kept, 45 bases in frame from base 1. The CDR1 and CDR2 encoded by the germline V gene are SGHAT and FQNNGV. Explained via the paper, the time point label denotes: blood 2 weeks post-SBRT. The treatment or condition label, as the study defines it: 15 Gy SBRT to primary tumor, nephrectomy 4 weeks later. To follow tumor-enriched clonotypes, peripheral blood was collected serially from radiation-treated patients at baseline and again at 2 weeks and 4 weeks after SBRT. Every patient had renal cell carcinoma of clear cell pathology. Genomic DNA for TCR sequencing was prepared using the QIAamp DNA Blood Mini Kit (Qiagen). Only samples passing all quality control checks were included in the analyses.

The immunoSEQ kit was used, according to the manufacturer's recommendations, to generate TCR beta libraries from genomic DNA. Library preparation used a first multiplex PCR with proprietary primers, then a second PCR adding unique barcodes, with bead cleanups after each round. A positive control reaction and a negative control reaction, both provided in the kit, were run with every batch of samples. The final libraries underwent checking on an Agilent 4200 TapeStation D1000 ScreenTape, volumetric pooling, and quantification by qPCR. Sequencing ran on an Illumina NextSeq500 with a MidOutput 150-cycle cartridge, using 156 Read1 and 15 Index1 cycles with kit custom primers. The pooled library was loaded at approximately 1 pM, with a roughly 22% PhiX control spiked in. Per the source publication's procedure: The vendor-processed data were analyzed in R, and a clonotype was defined as all T cells that share the same CDR3 nucleotide sequence. In the clone abundance analyses, frequencies were normalized to the 10,000 most abundant clones in each sample. Before analysis, public T cell clones were removed, and these numbered fewer than six per sample on average. Tumor-enriched and baseline blood-enriched clonotypes were defined by at least a 32-fold difference in abundance between compartments. A beta-binomial differential abundance model was used to identify clonotypes that were expanded or contracted between blood time points. The Baroni-Urbani and Buser coefficient was used to measure tumor-blood repertoire similarity, and groups were compared with two-tailed Wilcoxon tests in R. The table was pulled from immuneACCESS by TCRdb, which kept in-frame rearrangements only. Such tables lose some clones; where checked, under half of the loss comes from unresolved V genes, and the rest has no known cause. V, J and clone size were drawn from that table, and D and trimming were deduced from the DNA. The sample profile shows about 150,000 clones; 80% to 90% of them were found once. In total, the top ten clones hold 10% to 15% of the sample.

The paper as a whole reports these results and caveats: In blood, the top tumor clonotypes increased between baseline and 2 weeks post-radiation and then shrank by 4 weeks, which suggests that tumor-resident clones expanded only transiently. The single-armed trial design could not address effects of radiation dose or scheduling on the TCR repertoire. Because no pretreatment tumor biopsies were available, whether clonotypes were present in the tumor at baseline could not be determined. Dynamics of the blood repertoire were not tracked past 4 weeks after treatment.

The clonotype was recovered from a woman between 45 and 65 years old with renal cell carcinoma. The chain is encoded by TRBV11-2 joined to TRBJ2-7, with 9 bases aligning to TRBD1. The source was blood, collected from a patient whose treatment included radiotherapy and nephrectomy. The DNA sequence is TGTGCCAGCAGCTTAGTAGGGACAGGGTCTTACGAGCAGTACTTC. Its translation is CASSLVGTGSYEQYF.